This T cell receptor (beta chain) appears in the sequencing data of a study of patients and donors after allogeneic stem cell transplantation. The sample holds a few counts of this clonotype. One entry per CDR3 protein results from TCRdb running MiXCR on the RT-PCR reads. The top ten hold roughly 7.2% of the sample, which has 410,000 or so distinct CDR3 sequences, roughly 17% seen once. CDR1 is SGHDN, CDR2 FVKESK, per germline. The CDR3 is made up of 14 amino acids. Trimming removed 6 bases from V and 2 bases from J, with 8 bases in between. Sequenced material: blood, either unsorted or a sorted T cell fraction (not recorded which). This TCR was sampled from a human donor who was either an allogeneic HSCT recipient or a stem cell or donor lymphocyte infusion donor (not recorded which). It is not recorded whose cells these are; they may come from a transplant donor. The chain combines TRBV14 with TRBJ1-6; no clear D gene. CDR3 sequence (DNA): TGTGCCAGCAGGCAGTCTACCTATAATTCACCCCTCCACTTT. Translating it yields CASRQSTYNSPLHF.